These 32 T cell receptor beta chains were sequenced from one sample in a study of T-cell reconstitution after alpha-beta-depleted transplantation in children (dated by TCRdb to about 2016). This specimen's treatment or condition label, interpreted: allogeneic hematopoietic cell transplantation with graft depleted of TCRalphabeta T cells and CD19 B cells. Library generation was performed with PCR. Sequencing used an Illumina HiSeq 2500. TCR library preparation used molecular barcoding, with unique molecular identifiers applied to normalize quantification of the TCRbeta repertoire. Clones were called with MiXCR by TCRdb after fastp trimmed the public reads at Q25, and only in-frame beta chains were retained. A single entry per CDR3 protein holds the most common genes and DNA from its merged rows. This sample gives about 160,000 distinct CDR3 sequences in total; more than 9.5% of them show up just once. The ten largest account for less than 15% of the sample.

This specimen consisted of PBMCs, obtained before TCRalphabeta/CD19-depleted stem cell transplant. The receptor set was obtained from a boy younger than 10 with acute myeloid leukemia, due to receive a stem cell transplant.

The chain links TRBV29-1 to TRBJ2-5; TRBD2 matches at 10 bases. V gave up 6 bases and J gave up 2 bases; unmatched junction bases: 6. Germline loops: CDR1 SQVTM, CDR2 ANQGSEA. The CDR3 totals 14 residues. The CDR3, as DNA: TGCAGCGTCACACTAGCGGGACGTCAAGAGACCCAGTACTTC. It specifies CSVTLAGRQETQYF.

This clonotype was detected many times. The V call is TRBV14, the J call TRBJ2-1; 11 bases fit TRBD2. This CDR3 contains 16 residues. Germline V gene sequence: CDR1 SGHDN, CDR2 FVKESK. J was trimmed by 9 bases and V by 1 base; bases with no gene match: 8. DNA for the CDR3: TGTGCCAGCAGCCAAGCGCGACTAGCGGGAAATGGTGAGCAGTTCTTC. Residues: CASSQARLAGNGEQFF. The variable domain in full, completed from reference TRBV14 and TRBJ2-1, reads EAGVTQFPSHSVIEKGQTVTLRCDPISGHDNLYWYRRVMGKEIKFLLHFVKESKQDESGMPNNRFLAERTGGTYSTLKVQPAELEDSGVYFCASSQARLAGNGEQFFGPGTRLTVL.

At least ten counts were recorded for this clonotype. J is TRBJ2-3 and V is TRBV4-1; TRBD1 agrees at 7 bases. With V trimmed by 6 bases and J by 0 bases, 3 bases remained unmatched. This CDR3 has 14 amino acids. Germline CDR1 is MGHRA and CDR2 is YSYEKL. The CDR3 region has the DNA TGCGCCAGCAGGACAGGGCCTAGCACAGATACGCAGTATTTT. Translating gives CASRTGPSTDTQYF.

This clonotype was seen ten or more times. The chain links TRBV27 to TRBJ2-5; the D gene is possibly TRBD2 (6 bases). V shed 4 bases and J shed 5 bases, with 11 bases lying between them. Germline V gene data show CDR1 as MNHEY and CDR2 as SMNVEV (reference sequence). The CDR3 runs 13 residues. The CDR3 coding sequence is TGTGCCAGCAGTTGGGACTTAGGGGAGACCCAGTACTTC. It is translated as CASSWDLGETQYF.

This clonotype was recorded many times. The chain has TRBV15 and TRBJ1-4; no clear D gene. Per the germline V gene, CDR1 is LNHNV and CDR2 is YYDKDF (reference sequence). Trimming left V 1 base short and J 8 bases short, with 14 bases between. This CDR3 has 15 residues. DNA for the CDR3: TGTGCCACCAGCAGAGGCCAGGCCGCGGGCGAAAAACTGTTTTTT. This translates into CATSRGQAAGEKLFF.

Concerning this clonotype: A much larger clone lies one base from this, so it may be a read error. The CDR3 ends on some other residue instead of the conserved phenylalanine or tryptophan, so this is likely a read error. This chain connects TRBV28 to TRBJ1-6, with D unclear. Trimming stripped 6 bases from V and 16 bases from J, with 16 bases between. Germline CDR1 and CDR2: MDHEN and SYDVKM. The CDR3 is 12 amino acids. Written as DNA, the CDR3 is TGTGCCAGCAGCCCTGGCAGACGCAGGCTCCACTTA. This codes for CASSPGRRRLHL.

This clonotype was counted many times. The chain joins TRBV7-9 to TRBJ1-2, with D uncertain. Germline CDR1 is SEHNR and CDR2 is FQNEAQ (reference sequence). The V and J ends lost 0 bases and 6 bases respectively, with 14 bases between them. The CDR3 totals 15 residues. DNA of the CDR3: TGTGCCAGCAGCTTAGCGTGGGCCCAGTACCATGGCTACACCTTC. As protein: CASSLAWAQYHGYTF.

This clonotype was seen ten or more times. The rearrangement links TRBV7-6 to TRBJ2-5; 8 bases agree with TRBD2. Germline loops: CDR1 SGHVS, CDR2 FNYEAQ. V was pared by 2 bases and J by 3 bases, with 11 bases of the junction left unmatched. The length of the CDR3 is 17 residues. This CDR3 reads CASSLPRETSVEETQYF. CDR3 bases: TGTGCCAGCAGCTTACCCCGGGAGACTAGCGTGGAAGAGACCCAGTACTTC.

This clonotype showed up many times. This chain joins TRBV28 and TRBJ1-4; weak D call: TRBD1 (5 bases). Germline CDR1 reads MDHEN; CDR2 reads SYDVKM. Between the trimmed V and J ends, which lost 8 bases and 3 bases, there was a span of 19 bases. This CDR3 region has 16 residues. The CDR3 region has the DNA TGTGCCAGCTGGGGGAATCAGGGTGCGGCTAATGAAAAACTGTTTTTT. This gives the protein CASWGNQGAANEKLFF.

The gene calls are TRBV6-1 and TRBJ2-7; 12 bases are shared with TRBD2. Germline loops: CDR1 MNHNS, CDR2 SASEGT. The trim removed 4 bases at V and 6 bases at J, leaving 1 base unmatched. CDR3 length: 13 residues. The CDR3 region has the DNA TGTGCCAGCAGTGCTAGCGGGGGGGTCGAGCAGTACGTC. Its protein product is CASSASGGVEQYV.

This clonotype showed up many times. V gene TRBV20-1 combines with J gene TRBJ1-1; maybe TRBD1 (5 bases). Germline V gives CDR1 DFQATT, CDR2 SNEGSKA (reference sequence). The CDR3 is 14 residues long. Trimming removed 1 base at V and 0 bases at J, with 9 bases between. In DNA form, the CDR3 reads TGCAGTGCTAGAGCTGGGGGGGTGAACACTGAAGCTTTCTTT. Its translation is CSARAGGVNTEAFF.

This clonotype has at least ten counts. The chain couples TRBV7-2 to TRBJ2-3, with 14 nucleotides matching TRBD2. The CDR3 runs to 16 residues. The trim removed 6 bases at V and 5 bases at J, leaving 7 bases unmatched. Germline loops: CDR1 SGHTA, CDR2 FQGNSA. CDR3 in amino acids: CASSRTSGGYLDTQYF. DNA for the CDR3: TGTGCCAGCAGTCGGACTAGCGGGGGGTATTTAGATACGCAGTATTTT.

With regard to this clonotype: A much larger clone sits a single nucleotide away, making a read error possible. The J gene is TRBJ2-3, the V gene TRBV5-5; possibly TRBD1 or TRBD2 for D (6 bases each). Germline V lookup: CDR1 SGHKS, CDR2 YYEKEE (reference sequence). The CDR3 is 15 residues long. The CDR3 reads CAISPGRGRPYTQYF. CDR3 bases: TGTGCCATCAGCCCCGGCCGGGGGCGGCCATATACGCAGTATTTT.

This clonotype came up many times. The chain is built from TRBV6-5 and TRBJ1-1; tentative D call: TRBD1 (6 bases). The length of the CDR3 is 16 residues. Germline values: CDR1 MNHEY, CDR2 SVGAGI. V lost 0 bases and J 4 bases, leaving 15 bases between the germline ends. The chain's CDR3 is CASSYSQGGGITEAFF. The CDR3 region has the DNA TGTGCCAGCAGTTACTCACAGGGAGGAGGTATCACTGAAGCTTTCTTT.

This clonotype was recorded many times. The rearrangement joins TRBV29-1 to TRBJ1-1; 9 nucleotides match TRBD1. The CDR3 sequence is 13 residues long. Per the germline V gene, CDR1 is SQVTM and CDR2 is ANQGSEA. Losses at the gene ends were 7 bases for V and 12 bases for J; bases not matched to a gene: 15. The CDR3 DNA sequence: TGCAGCGCCCCGGGACAGGGCGGATTGTCGACTTTCTTT. Its protein product is CSAPGQGGLSTFF.

V is TRBV20-1 and J is TRBJ2-7; D is undetermined. This CDR3 comprises 12 residues. The V gene's germline CDR1 is DFQATT and CDR2 SNEGSKA (reference sequence). V was trimmed by 1 base and J by 3 bases, leaving 7 bases between them. The CDR3 region is CSARGEGYEQYV. The CDR3 region has the DNA TGCAGTGCTAGAGGCGAAGGCTACGAGCAGTACGTC.

This clonotype was seen at least ten times. V usage is TRBV5-1 and J usage is TRBJ1-1; D is unclear. The germline V gene has CDR1 SGHRS and CDR2 YFSETQ. Trimming removed 4 bases from V and 0 bases from J, with 13 bases in between. This CDR3 has 15 amino acids. The CDR3 is CASSLFSPMNTEAFF. CDR3 sequence (DNA): TGCGCCAGCAGCCTTTTCAGTCCGATGAACACTGAAGCTTTCTTT.

Of note for this clonotype: A read error is possible here, since a much larger clone lies one base away. This chain connects TRBV12-3 or TRBV12-4 to TRBJ1-2; D is uncertain. The CDR3 consists of 13 residues. V was pared by 7 bases and J by 12 bases, with 21 bases between. In DNA form, the CDR3 reads TGTGCCAGCAAGCCGGAAGGGCCATCCGGCGACACCTTC. This encodes CASKPEGPSGDTF.

The sample holds many counts of this clonotype. The rearrangement links TRBV20-1 to TRBJ2-3, with D possibly being TRBD2 (7 bases). Germline CDR1 and CDR2: DFQATT and SNEGSKA (reference sequence). Trimming removed 6 bases at V and 2 bases at J, with 18 bases between. The CDR3 is 15 residues long. Written as DNA, the CDR3 is TGCAGTGCGGTAGTATGGGGGGGCCCCACAGATACGCAGTATTTT. It translates to CSAVVWGGPTDTQYF.

This clonotype appeared many times. The V call is TRBV19, the J call TRBJ1-5; D remains unclear. This CDR3 spans 12 amino acids. The germline V gene has CDR1 LNHDA and CDR2 SQIVND (reference sequence). Trimming removed 4 bases from V and 9 bases from J, with 10 bases in between. DNA for the CDR3: TGTGCCAGTAGTAGTCGCTCGGGGCCCCAGCATTTT. Translating gives CASSSRSGPQHF.

The table lists this clonotype with many counts. This chain connects TRBV6-5 to TRBJ2-7; D might be TRBD1 (6 bases). CDR1 is MNHEY, CDR2 SVGAGI, per germline. CDR3 length: 16 residues. Trimming shortened V by 2 bases and J by 3 bases, and 17 bases separated the two germline ends. The CDR3 DNA sequence: TGTGCCAGCAGTTACCATTGGGGGCCTCTCAACTACGAGCAGTACTTC. As protein: CASSYHWGPLNYEQYF.

This chain connects TRBV2 to TRBJ2-1, with D unresolved. The CDR3 extends over 12 amino acids. Trimming cost V 4 bases and J 14 bases, with 15 bases left between them. Germline V CDR1 and CDR2: SNHLY, FYNNEI. CDR3 residues: CASSGETFWEFF. CDR3 nucleotides: TGTGCCAGCAGTGGTGAGACTTTCTGGGAGTTCTTC.

This clonotype was counted ten times or more. This sequence joins TRBV20-1 and TRBJ2-1; 14 bases match TRBD2. The CDR3 runs 16 residues. Germline loops: CDR1 DFQATT, CDR2 SNEGSKA (reference sequence). The V segment lost 6 bases and the J segment 1 base; nucleotides outside the gene matches: 5. The CDR3 DNA reads TGCAGTGCCCCAGGGACTAGCGGGAGATCCTACAATGAGCAGTTCTTC. This gives the protein CSAPGTSGRSYNEQFF.

This clonotype came up many times. The genes are TRBV14 and TRBJ2-2, with TRBD1 as a possible D gene (5 bases). The V gene lost 3 bases and the J gene lost 2 bases, with 13 bases spanning the gap. The germline V gene encodes CDR1 SGHDN and CDR2 FVKESK. This CDR3 is built from 16 residues. The CDR3 loop is CASSQATVFNTGELFF. CDR3 bases: TGTGCCAGCAGCCAGGCGACAGTTTTCAACACCGGGGAGCTGTTTTTT.

This clonotype has a count of ten or more. The chain uses TRBV7-2 and TRBJ1-5; maybe TRBD1 (5 bases). The CDR3 covers 16 residues. The germline gives CDR1 SGHTA, CDR2 FQGNSA. Trimming cost V 5 bases and J 5 bases, with 19 bases left between them. DNA of the CDR3: TGTGCCAGCAGCCCCACATACCGAGACAGATATCAGCCCCAGCATTTT. Its protein is CASSPTYRDRYQPQHF.

This clonotype came up many times. V and J are TRBV27 and TRBJ2-3, with TRBD2 matching 7 bases. V was pared by 3 bases and J by 3 bases, with 9 bases of the junction left unmatched. There are 16 residues in the CDR3. Germline V lookup: CDR1 MNHEY, CDR2 SMNVEV (reference sequence). CDR3 DNA: TGTGCCAGCAGTTTGAGAGCGGGACCGTGGACAGATACGCAGTATTTT. Its translation: CASSLRAGPWTDTQYF.

This clonotype was seen ten or more times. The chain uses TRBV20-1 and TRBJ1-4, with D perhaps matching TRBD1 (6 bases). CDR1 and CDR2 from the germline V gene are DFQATT and SNEGSKA (reference sequence). The CDR3 is made up of 13 amino acids. The V end lost 1 base, the J end lost 8 bases, and 11 bases lay between the germline ends. The CDR3 here is CSARAGALEKLFF. The CDR3, as DNA: TGCAGTGCTAGAGCAGGGGCCTTGGAAAAACTGTTTTTT.

This clonotype was observed at least ten times. The V call is TRBV28, the J call TRBJ2-3; D not resolved. Germline lookup yields CDR1 MDHEN and CDR2 SYDVKM. The CDR3 runs 13 residues. The germline V and J ends were trimmed by 1 base and 4 bases, with 6 bases remaining between them. The CDR3 is CASSLFQSDTQYF. CDR3 bases: TGTGCCAGCAGTTTATTTCAGTCAGATACGCAGTATTTT. Looking up the rest from reference TRBV28 and TRBJ2-3 gives the full variable domain: DVKVTQSSRYLVKRTGEKVFLECVQDMDHENMFWYRQDPGLGLRLIYFSYDVKMKEKGDIPEGYSVSREKKERFSLILESASTNQTSMYLCASSLFQSDTQYFGPGTRLTVL.

This clonotype was counted many times. V gene TRBV2 combines with J gene TRBJ2-1; 8 bases line up with TRBD2. The CDR3 totals 13 residues. The V gene end was trimmed by 11 bases and the J gene end by 6 bases; junction bases not matched to a gene: 9. Germline CDR1 SNHLY, CDR2 FYNNEI. The CDR3 region is CAGEVLAGNEQFF. CDR3 bases: TGTGCCGGGGAGGTGCTAGCGGGCAATGAGCAGTTCTTC.

This clonotype was seen at least ten times. This chain joins TRBV6-5 and TRBJ1-2; TRBD1 matches at 8 bases. The V and J ends lost 2 bases and 3 bases, in that order; junction bases with no gene match: 5. From germline, CDR1 is MNHEY and CDR2 SVGAGI. The CDR3 is 15 residues long. The CDR3 coding sequence is TGTGCCAGCAGTTACACCGGGACAGGCTACTATGGCTACACCTTC. It specifies CASSYTGTGYYGYTF.

This clonotype was detected ten times or more. The rearrangement uses TRBV5-1 and TRBJ2-2; no clear D. The V gene's germline CDR1 is SGHRS and CDR2 YFSETQ. V was trimmed by 4 bases and J by 5 bases, leaving 18 bases between them. The CDR3 length is 16 residues. DNA of the CDR3: TGCGCCAGCAGCCCAAACAGTCCCGCGAGGACCGGGGAGCTGTTTTTT. Translated: CASSPNSPARTGELFF.

This clonotype showed up many times. The CDR3 reads CASSFRTAEETQYF. The CDR3, as DNA: TGTGCCAGCAGTTTTCGGACAGCAGAAGAGACCCAGTACTTC. The chain links TRBV28 to TRBJ2-5; weak D call: TRBD1 (6 bases). The V and J ends lost 3 bases and 3 bases respectively, with 11 bases between them. The CDR3 covers 14 residues. Germline V lookup: CDR1 MDHEN, CDR2 SYDVKM.